This T cell receptor (beta chain) was found in a study of CD8+ T cells in alopecia areata. The overall study: In an open-label trial, patients got 5 to 10 mg tofacitinib twice daily.

A remark on this clone: The antigen is unknown.

The CDR3 has 11 residues. Trimming left V 0 bases short and J 7 bases short, with 5 bases between. Germline CDR1 is SGHDT and CDR2 is YYEEEE. RNA, once extracted, was reverse transcribed into cDNA for use as the sequencing template. Using immunoSEQ multiplex PCR, the repertoire was profiled, and TCRdb retains in-frame clones only, with some absent. The sample yields 200,000 or so clones, 35% to 40% seen once. The study, taken as a whole, reports: Resident alphabeta T-cell populations of normal skin are likewise subject to sequencing in scalp samples. In scalp, tofacitinib significantly decreased clonality and expanded CD8+ clones among the top 100.

Treatment of the sample: oral pan-JAK inhibitor, 5-10 mg twice daily. This sequence was found in a human donor with alopecia areata. The chain is built from TRBV5-6 and TRBJ2-7; no clear D gene. The sequenced sample was CD4+ T cells sorted from blood, obtained at approximately week 31, from a patient treated with tofacitinib. The CDR3, as DNA: TGTGCCAGCAGCTTGGCCTCGGAGCAGTACTTC. This gives the protein CASSLASEQYF.